The 23 T cell receptor beta chains listed next were all sequenced from one sample in a study of T cells in localized non-small cell lung cancer. The data were produced by immunoSEQ multiplex PCR, yet TCRdb's version contains in-frame clones alone and is incomplete. The sample consists of 2,500 to 3,000 clones, under 35% of them appearing once. The source material was normal lung tissue next to the tumor, sampled before any cancer treatment. Source of these receptors: a man between 40 and 75 years old with stage I lung adenocarcinoma.

This sequence joins TRBV12-5 and TRBJ1-4; D is unresolved. Per germline, CDR1 LGHNT and CDR2 FRNRAP. V shed 0 bases and J shed 6 bases, with 14 bases lying between them. The CDR3 extends over 16 amino acids. The CDR3 region has the DNA TGTGCTAGTGGTTTGGTCCCCCCCTCTGGAGATGAAAAACTGTTTTTT. It codes for CASGLVPPSGDEKLFF.

This chain uses TRBV4-1 with TRBJ2-1, with 11 positions matching TRBD2. The CDR3 runs 16 residues. Germline assignment: CDR1 MGHRA and CDR2 YSYEKL. The ends lost 0 bases at V and 9 bases at J; junction bases unmatched: 7. CDR3 DNA sequence: TGCGCCAGCAGCCAAGATTGGGCTAGCGGGAGGTCTGAGCAGTTCTTC. Its translation: CASSQDWASGRSEQFF.

This clone is medium-sized by share. V is TRBV11-3 and J is TRBJ2-5; 9 nucleotides agree with TRBD1. Germline V gene lookup returns CDR1 SGHNT and CDR2 YENEEA. The V and J ends lost 6 bases and 2 bases, in that order; junction bases with no gene match: 7. CDR3 length: 15 amino acids. The DNA of the CDR3 is TGTGCCAGCAGACAGGGACAGGGACAACAAGAGACCCAGTACTTC. Encoded protein: CASRQGQGQQETQYF.

The chain has TRBV6-8 and TRBJ2-3, with D perhaps given as TRBD1 or TRBD2 (5 bases each). Trimming pared 11 bases from V and 1 base from J, leaving 19 bases between. In germline, CDR1 is MNHGY, CDR2 SAAAGT. CDR3 length: 15 amino acids. CDR3 sequence: CAVSERQGGTDTQYF. CDR3 nucleotide sequence: TGTGCCGTCTCGGAGCGGCAGGGAGGCACAGATACGCAGTATTTT.

The chain is built from TRBV9 and TRBJ2-2; D gene unclear. CDR1 and CDR2 (germline): SGDLS, YYNGEE. This CDR3 contains 16 residues. V shed 1 base and J shed 6 bases, with 16 bases lying between them. CDR3 loop: CASSVSWSGESGELFF. In DNA, the CDR3 is TGTGCCAGCAGCGTAAGTTGGAGTGGAGAGTCCGGGGAGCTGTTTTTT. The full variable domain, its missing parts supplied by reference TRBV9 and TRBJ2-2, is DSGVTQTPKHLITATGQRVTLRCSPRSGDLSVYWYQQSLDQGLQFLIQYYNGEERAKGNILERFSAQQFPDLHSELNLSSLELGDSALYFCASSVSWSGESGELFFGEGSRLTVL.

This clone was detected a few times. DNA of the CDR3: TGTGCCAGCAGTTACGATAGCGGAACCGGGGAGCTGTTTTTT. Protein: CASSYDSGTGELFF. V gene TRBV6-8 combines with J gene TRBJ2-2, with a possible D match to TRBD2 (6 bases). The CDR3 is 14 amino acids. V lost 2 bases, J lost 5 bases, and 9 bases lay in between. Per the germline V gene, CDR1 is MNHGY and CDR2 is SAAAGT.

This clone was detected only once. The rearrangement joins TRBV18 to TRBJ1-1; 8 bases line up with TRBD1. Losses at the gene ends were 6 bases for V and 2 bases for J; bases not matched to a gene: 2. Germline V gene data show CDR1 as KGHSH and CDR2 as LQKENI. There are 13 residues in the CDR3. The CDR3 protein is CASSQGANTEAFF. CDR3 nucleotides: TGTGCCAGCTCCCAGGGGGCCAACACTGAAGCTTTCTTT.

The rearrangement uses TRBV10-2 and TRBJ2-1, with TRBD1 matching over 10 bases. The V gene's germline CDR1 is WSHSY and CDR2 SAAADI. The CDR3 sequence is 14 residues long. Trimming cost V 7 bases and J 8 bases; bases outside gene matches: 8. CDR3 bases: TGCGCCAGCATGGGGGACAGGGGTCAGGATGAGCAGTTCTTC. This codes for CASMGDRGQDEQFF.

This clone is categorized as medium-sized (0.01 to 0.1%). One junction end disagrees with the germline gene, perhaps due to a read error. The chain joins TRBV6-8 to TRBJ2-7; TRBD2 agrees at 7 bases. Germline CDR1 is MNHGY and CDR2 is SAAAGT. CDR3 length: 13 residues. For the CDR3, the DNA is TGTGCCATCAGTCCCGCGGGGGCCTACGAGCAGTACTTC. The encoded protein is CAISPAGAYEQYF.

This clone was recorded a few times. The genes are TRBV30 and TRBJ1-2; maybe TRBD1 (5 bases). The CDR3 is 14 residues long. Deletions cut 2 bases from V and 3 bases from J, with 13 bases between. Germline values: CDR1 GTSNPN, CDR2 SVGIG (reference sequence). The CDR3 sequence: CAWSLIGADYGYTF. In nucleotides, the CDR3 is TGTGCCTGGAGTCTGATAGGGGCCGACTATGGCTACACCTTC.

This clone appeared a few times. The chain couples TRBV14 to TRBJ2-7; D uncertain. Germline V gives CDR1 SGHDN, CDR2 FVKESK. CDR3 size: 15 residues. Trimming left V 1 base short and J 3 bases short, with 13 bases between. The CDR3 region has the DNA TGTGCCAGCAGCCAAGGGTCCCTAGGATACTACGAGCAGTACTTC. Protein sequence: CASSQGSLGYYEQYF.

V is TRBV4-1 and J is TRBJ2-1; 7 positions match TRBD2. The V gene's germline CDR1 is MGHRA and CDR2 YSYEKL. Germline trimming cut 6 bases from V and 4 bases from J; bases unmatched to any gene: 6. There are 14 residues in the CDR3. DNA for the CDR3: TGCGCCAGCAGGTCCAGCGGGGTTTACAATGAGCAGTTCTTC. Translating gives CASRSSGVYNEQFF.

This clone was found a few times. The V gene is TRBV11-3, the J gene TRBJ1-2; D is perhaps TRBD1 (6 bases). CDR1 and CDR2 (germline): SGHNT, YENEEA. Trimming shortened V by 4 bases and J by 3 bases, and 12 bases separated the two germline ends. The CDR3 sequence is 14 residues long. Here the CDR3 DNA reads TGTGCCAGCAGCTCGGGGGCAGGATACTATGGCTACACCTTC. Translated, it gives CASSSGAGYYGYTF.

There are a few counts of this clone. The V and J genes are TRBV6-8 and TRBJ2-3; 12 positions match TRBD2. Germline CDR1 reads MNHGY; CDR2 reads SAAAGT. With 6 bases clipped from V and 4 bases from J, the junction kept 5 bases outside the gene matches. The CDR3 length is 15 residues. This CDR3 reads CASSLLAGGSDTQYF. DNA of the CDR3: TGTGCCAGCAGCCTACTAGCGGGAGGCTCAGATACGCAGTATTTT.

V gene TRBV6-7 combines with J gene TRBJ2-5, with 10 bases identical to TRBD1. TRBV6-7 is filed as an ORF, its function uncertain. The CDR3 is made up of 16 amino acids. V lost 3 bases to trimming and J lost 4 bases; unmatched junction nucleotides: 8. The CDR3 reads CASSYLGTGVGETQYF. CDR3 coding DNA: TGTGCCAGCAGTTATTTAGGGACAGGGGTGGGAGAGACCCAGTACTTC.

The J gene is TRBJ2-3, the V gene TRBV9; D possibly corresponds to TRBD1 (5 bases). Germline-derived CDR1 and CDR2 are SGDLS and YYNGEE. The CDR3 length is 16 residues. The V and J ends lost 3 bases and 0 bases respectively, with 14 bases between them. CDR3 in amino acids: CASSAGIVLSTDTQYF. The CDR3 DNA is TGTGCCAGCAGCGCAGGGATTGTCTTGAGCACAGATACGCAGTATTTT.

V is TRBV6-8 and J is TRBJ1-5, with D unclear. The CDR3 length is 15 residues. V was trimmed by 6 bases and J by 0 bases, leaving 12 bases between them. Per germline, CDR1 MNHGY and CDR2 SAAAGT. DNA for the CDR3: TGTGCCAGCAGAGTCTCAGGAGATAGCAATCAGCCCCAGCATTTT. Its protein is CASRVSGDSNQPQHF.

J is TRBJ2-3 and V is TRBV6-8; maybe TRBD2 (5 bases). Trimming shortened V by 0 bases and J by 5 bases, and 9 bases separated the two germline ends. The germline gives CDR1 MNHGY, CDR2 SAAAGT. This CDR3 spans 14 amino acids. In DNA form, the CDR3 reads TGTGCCAGCAGTTACTCGGGAGTGGGAGATACGCAGTATTTT. Translated, it gives CASSYSGVGDTQYF.

This clone has more than one count but fewer than ten. An end of the junction differs from the germline gene, which may be a read error. The V gene is TRBV6-8, the J gene TRBJ2-3; 9 nucleotides match TRBD2. Germline V lookup: CDR1 MNHGY, CDR2 SAAAGT. This CDR3 is 15 amino acids long. The CDR3 nucleotides are TGTGCCATCAGTTCTTTAGCGGGAGATGCAGATACGCAGTATTTT. Translating gives CAISSLAGDADTQYF.

This clone was recorded a few times. The V and J genes are TRBV19 and TRBJ1-1, with D unclear. The CDR3 sequence is 11 residues long. V lost 7 bases to trimming and J lost 8 bases, with 11 bases between them. Germline CDR1 is LNHDA and CDR2 is SQIVND (reference sequence). The CDR3 DNA reads TGTGCCAGTATACAACGCGAAGAAGCTTTCTTT. This translates into CASIQREEAFF. The entire variable domain, with the rest obtained from reference TRBV19 and TRBJ1-1, is as follows: DGGITQSPKYLFRKEGQNVTLSCEQNLNHDAMYWYRQDPGQGLRLIYYSQIVNDFQKGDIAEGYSVSREKKESFPLTVTSAQKNPTAFYLCASIQREEAFFGQGTRLTVV.

This clone was observed a few times. The chain couples TRBV7-5 to TRBJ1-1; the tabulated D call, TRBD1, remains unverified against the DNA. TRBV7-5 is assigned pseudogene status. This CDR3 has 20 amino acids. The CDR3 spells CASSPAPYRNYRQGNTEAFF. The CDR3 DNA is TGTGCCAGCAGCCCCGCTCCGTACAGGAACTATCGACAGGGGAACACTGAAGCTTTCTTT.

The V gene is TRBV6-8, the J gene TRBJ2-4; D ambiguous. This CDR3 spans 14 amino acids. Germline CDR1 reads MNHGY; CDR2 reads SAAAGT. V dropped 2 bases and J dropped 0 bases, with 5 bases sitting between them. The DNA for the CDR3 is TGTGCCAGCAGTTACGGGCTAGCCAAAAACATTCAGTACTTC. This encodes CASSYGLAKNIQYF.

This clone counts as medium-sized. The rearrangement links TRBV11-3 to TRBJ1-1, with D perhaps TRBD1 (5 bases). Germline CDR1 and CDR2: SGHNT and YENEEA. The CDR3 consists of 15 residues. Trimming pared 0 bases from V and 3 bases from J, leaving 11 bases between. CDR3 in DNA: TGTGCCAGCAGCTTAGATGGGGCGTTGGACACTGAAGCTTTCTTT. Translated, it gives CASSLDGALDTEAFF. The whole variable domain, filled in from reference TRBV11-3 and TRBJ1-1, reads EAGVVQSPRYKIIEKKQPVAFWCNPISGHNTLYWYLQNLGQGPELLIRYENEEAVDDSQLPKDRFSAERLKGVDSTLKIQPAELGDSAVYLCASSLDGALDTEAFFGQGTRLTVV.